This T cell receptor beta chain is drawn from a study of T-cell reconstitution after alpha-beta-depleted transplantation in children (dated by TCRdb to 2016 to 2017). The study in broad terms: Using TCR repertoire profiling, the study followed T-cell immune reconstitution in a quantitative way in children after TCRalphabeta/CD19-depleted allogeneic hematopoietic cell transplantation.

This clonotype was seen more than once but under ten times. This receptor's antigen is unknown. No base quality values were provided; no much bigger clone lies one nucleotide off. General findings and caveats noted by the study authors: The frequencies of hyperexpanded clones fell over the following months, and after one year, T-cell counts and TCRbeta diversity were mostly attributed to newly produced T cells. In some patients, the high TCRbeta diversity seen at day 60 was put down to recipient T cells and intrathymic progenitors that had survived conditioning. The apparently early recovery of alphabetaT-cell counts about two months after transplant reportedly depended on only several hundred rapidly expanded clones that came from non-depleted graft cells.

The treatment or condition label, read with the paper, signifies: allogeneic hematopoietic cell transplantation with graft depleted of TCRalphabeta T cells and CD19 B cells. The transplant recipients were children given TCRalphabeta/CD19-depleted allogeneic hematopoietic cell grafts. There are 14 amino acids in the CDR3, from cysteine to phenylalanine inclusive. The CDR3 DNA has 42 bases and is translated from base 1. The germline V gene encodes CDR1 MNHNS and CDR2 SASEGT. The junction carries 7 bases between V and J, which are trimmed by 3 bases and 2 bases respectively. Library construction relied on PCR. Sequenced on an Illumina HiSeq 2500. TCR library preparation used molecular barcoding, with unique molecular identifiers applied to normalize quantification of the TCRbeta repertoire. TCRdb's own reprocessing of the public reads used fastp at Q25 and MiXCR and kept productive beta chains. Entries are consolidated by CDR3 protein sequence, retaining the most common genes and DNA. The sample profile shows about 580,000 distinct CDR3 sequences; 20% to 25% of them were found once. Roughly 15% of the sample is held by the ten biggest clonotypes.

The source material was PBMCs, mostly from graft donor cells, sampled 360 days after TCRalphabeta/CD19-depleted stem cell transplant. The TCR originated in a boy younger than two who had a stem cell transplant for acute myeloid leukemia, so the T cells may come from the graft donor. The V gene is TRBV6-1 and the J gene is TRBJ2-2; the D gene cannot be resolved reliably. The sequenced DNA: TGTGCCAGCAGTGACTTCACAAACACCGGGGAGCTGTTTTTT. Translated, this gives CASSDFTNTGELFF.